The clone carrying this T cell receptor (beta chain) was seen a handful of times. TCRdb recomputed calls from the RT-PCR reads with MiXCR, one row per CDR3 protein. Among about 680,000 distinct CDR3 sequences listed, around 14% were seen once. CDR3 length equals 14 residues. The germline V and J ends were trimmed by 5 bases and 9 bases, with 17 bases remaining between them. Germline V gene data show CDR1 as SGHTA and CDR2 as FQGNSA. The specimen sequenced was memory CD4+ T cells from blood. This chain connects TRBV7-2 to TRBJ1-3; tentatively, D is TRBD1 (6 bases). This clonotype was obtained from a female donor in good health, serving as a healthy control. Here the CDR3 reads CASSPAGGEITIYF. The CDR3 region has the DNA TGTGCCAGCAGCCCCGCGGGGGGCGAGATCACCATATATTTT.